What follows are 21 T cell receptor beta chains derived from one specimen sequenced in a study of regulatory T cells in long-lasting Graves disease. Arm-PCR of CDR3 regions and iRepertoire HTBI primers were the basis on which TCR beta libraries were built. A single record per CDR3 protein comes from TCRdb applying MiXCR to the multiplex PCR reads. The profile covers roughly 410,000 distinct CDR3 sequences, with 14% to 15% appearing a single time and about 7.8% taken by the ten largest. Time point noted: newly diagnosed GD, antithyroid drugs for less than 3 months. Scientists built the TCR library using RNA that was extracted from PBMCs. Separately, the same data were catalogued under a study of T cells in Graves' hyperthyroidism and ophthalmopathy.

Material: peripheral blood mononuclear cells (PBMCs), obtained at new diagnosis, from a patient treated with antithyroid drugs. All receptors derive from a woman aged 40-49 years with Graves disease.

This clonotype was seen many times. CDR3: CASSYSWTRTDTQYF. The CDR3 DNA reads TGTGCCAGCAGTTACTCGTGGACAAGAACAGATACGCAGTATTTT. J is TRBJ2-3 and V is TRBV6-2 or TRBV6-3; D might be TRBD1 (5 bases). V was shortened by 0 bases and J by 3 bases, with 10 bases between the two germline ends. Germline loops: CDR1 MNHEY, CDR2 SVGEGT. CDR3 length: 15 residues.

This clonotype was found a few times. The rearrangement uses TRBV28 and TRBJ2-3, with D tentatively TRBD1 (6 bases). V dropped 6 bases and J dropped 0 bases, with 10 bases sitting between them. The CDR3 is made up of 14 amino acids. Germline CDR1 is MDHEN and CDR2 is SYDVKM. The CDR3 here is CASRKGGSTDTQYF. The CDR3 DNA reads TGTGCCAGCAGGAAAGGGGGAAGCACAGATACGCAGTATTTT. Filled out from reference TRBV28 and TRBJ2-3, the complete variable domain reads DVKVTQSSRYLVKRTGEKVFLECVQDMDHENMFWYRQDPGLGLRLIYFSYDVKMKEKGDIPEGYSVSREKKERFSLILESASTNQTSMYLCASRKGGSTDTQYFGPGTRLTVL.

In DNA, the CDR3 is TGTGCCAGCAGCTTGATTGGGGGGAGTGATTGGGAGCAGTACTTC. Translation: CASSLIGGSDWEQYF. This chain connects TRBV5-6 to TRBJ2-7; TRBD2 is a possible D gene (6 bases). Germline CDR1 SGHDT, CDR2 YYEEEE. The CDR3 is made up of 15 amino acids. Trimming cost V 1 base and J 7 bases, with 18 bases left between them.

The table lists this clonotype with many counts. The rearrangement uses TRBV12-3 or TRBV12-4 and TRBJ1-2; a weak D match, TRBD1 (6 bases). The CDR3 consists of 14 residues. V lost 3 bases to trimming and J lost 4 bases, with 12 bases between them. Here the CDR3 DNA reads TGTGCCAGCAGTTTGACGGGGGCTGGCTATGGCTACACCTTC. The encoded protein is CASSLTGAGYGYTF.

This clonotype has a count of ten or more. The chain joins TRBV28 to TRBJ1-1; D is ambiguous. Germline CDR1 reads MDHEN; CDR2 reads SYDVKM. The CDR3 is 16 residues long. With 3 bases removed from V and 0 bases from J, the gap between germline ends came to 14 bases. The CDR3 bases are TGTGCCAGCAGTTTTTCGGACCGCCTAATGAACACTGAAGCTTTCTTT. Its protein product is CASSFSDRLMNTEAFF.

The chain recombines TRBV19 with TRBJ2-7; TRBD2 is a possible D gene (6 bases). CDR3 length: 15 residues. CDR1 and CDR2 from the germline V gene are LNHDA and SQIVND (reference sequence). V gave up 3 bases and J gave up 5 bases, with 17 bases separating them. DNA of the CDR3: TGTGCCAGTAGTATGTATACCGGGAGCGTCGACGAGCAGTACTTC. This encodes CASSMYTGSVDEQYF.

This clonotype was seen at least ten times. V usage is TRBV27 and J usage is TRBJ2-3; the D is unclear. The CDR3 spans 16 residues. CDR1 is MNHEY and CDR2 is SMNVEV in the germline V gene (reference sequence). V lost 6 bases to trimming and J lost 4 bases, with 20 bases between them. Here the CDR3 DNA reads TGTGCCAGCAGCCTAGGGTCTACAGTATATGCAGATACGCAGTATTTT. It is translated as CASSLGSTVYADTQYF.

This clonotype was seen repeatedly, ten times or more. The rearrangement links TRBV27 to TRBJ1-5; TRBD1 is a possible D gene (6 bases). The CDR3 contains 12 residues. In germline, CDR1 is MNHEY, CDR2 SMNVEV (reference sequence). V was cut by 6 bases and J by 7 bases, with 10 bases left in between. As DNA, the CDR3 is TGTGCCAGCAGCACGGGGGCGCAGCCCCAGCATTTT. It is translated as CASSTGAQPQHF.

This clonotype was picked up many times. CDR3: CANSFGGLAGELFF. The CDR3 DNA follows: TGTGCGAACAGTTTCGGGGGGCTGGCCGGGGAGCTGTTTTTT. This sequence joins TRBV12-3 or TRBV12-4 and TRBJ2-2; the D gene is possibly TRBD2 (7 bases). CDR3 length: 14 amino acids.

This clonotype has a handful of counts. The chain joins TRBV4-1 to TRBJ1-1; TRBD1 matches 10 bases. CDR3 length equals 15 residues. Germline-derived CDR1 and CDR2 are MGHRA and YSYEKL. Trimming cost V 1 base and J 7 bases; bases outside gene matches: 6. The CDR3: CASSQGTGGHGEAFF. In nucleotides, the CDR3 is TGCGCCAGCAGCCAAGGGACAGGGGGACATGGTGAAGCTTTCTTT.

On this clonotype: This may be a read error, as it is one base from a much larger clone. The chain has TRBV6-1 and TRBJ2-1; 11 nucleotides line up with TRBD2. The CDR3 is 13 residues long. Germline CDR1 reads MNHNS; CDR2 reads SASEGT. This CDR3 reads CASRGLADIEQLF. The CDR3 DNA is TGTGCCAGCAGGGGACTAGCGGATATTGAGCAGCTCTTC.

This clonotype was counted only a few times. The V and J genes are TRBV4-1 and TRBJ2-7; 8 positions match TRBD2. Germline V CDR1 and CDR2: MGHRA, YSYEKL. This CDR3 region has 18 residues. V shed 1 base and J 7 bases; nucleotides not matched to a gene: 18. CDR3 in amino acids: CASSQVARLAGSGNEQYF. The CDR3, as DNA: TGCGCCAGCAGCCAAGTGGCCCGCTTAGCGGGGTCTGGCAATGAGCAGTACTTC.

This clonotype was recorded many times. This chain uses TRBV10-3 with TRBJ2-1, with D possibly being TRBD2 (6 bases). Germline CDR1 is ENHRY and CDR2 is SYGVKD. This CDR3 region has 15 residues. The V gene lost 10 bases and the J gene lost 6 bases, with 22 bases spanning the gap. CDR3 nucleotides: TGTGCCACTCGAGAATGGCGGGATCGGATCAATGAGCAGTTCTTC. Protein product: CATREWRDRINEQFF.

The table lists this clonotype with many counts. This sequence joins TRBV7-9 and TRBJ1-1, with 9 positions matching TRBD1. Germline CDR1 reads SEHNR; CDR2 reads FQNEAQ (reference sequence). The CDR3 is 16 residues long. With 0 bases clipped from V and 9 bases from J, the junction kept 11 bases outside the gene matches. Here the CDR3 reads CASSLARRGQGHQAFF. CDR3 sequence (DNA): TGTGCCAGCAGCTTAGCGCGTAGGGGACAGGGCCATCAAGCTTTCTTT. The complete variable domain, with remaining parts taken from reference TRBV7-9 and TRBJ1-1, reads DTGVSQNPRHKITKRGQNVTFRCDPISEHNRLYWYRQTLGQGPEFLTYFQNEAQLEKSRLLSDRFSAERPKGSFSTLEIQRTEQGDSAMYLCASSLARRGQGHQAFFGQGTRLTVV.

This clonotype was seen repeatedly, ten times or more. This chain uses TRBV5-5 with TRBJ2-7; D is possibly TRBD1 (5 bases). V dropped 1 base and J dropped 2 bases, with 10 bases sitting between them. CDR1 is SGHKS, CDR2 YYEKEE, per germline (reference sequence). This CDR3 has 14 residues. CDR3 protein: CASSLQPGTYEQYF. Here the CDR3 DNA reads TGTGCCAGCAGCTTGCAACCAGGGACCTACGAGCAGTACTTC.

The chain has TRBV12-3 or TRBV12-4 and TRBJ1-2; 8 bases agree with TRBD1. This CDR3 comprises 15 residues. Trimming at V came to 5 bases and at J to 4 bases, leaving 9 bases not matched to a gene. The CDR3 bases are TGTGCCAGCAGTCTTGGACAGGGCGGTGGCTATGGCTACACCTTC. Translated: CASSLGQGGGYGYTF.

This clonotype was seen many times. The V and J genes are TRBV20-1 and TRBJ2-1, with D perhaps matching TRBD2 (6 bases). CDR1 and CDR2 from the germline V gene are DFQATT and SNEGSKA (reference sequence). The CDR3 runs 14 residues. V dropped 5 bases and J dropped 9 bases, with 20 bases sitting between them. The DNA of the CDR3 is TGCAGTGCTCTGCGGGAAGCATACGCCGTTGAGCAGTTCTTC. Translating gives CSALREAYAVEQFF.

This clonotype has a handful of counts. The chain joins TRBV20-1 to TRBJ1-4; the D is unclear. Trimming removed 6 bases from V and 7 bases from J, with 24 bases in between. Germline V gene data show CDR1 as DFQATT and CDR2 as SNEGSKA (reference sequence). CDR3 length equals 16 residues. CDR3 DNA: TGCAGTGCCTCCCTCGTTGGCCCCGGGCTGGGTGAAAAACTGTTTTTT. This translates into CSASLVGPGLGEKLFF.

The rearrangement uses TRBV9 and TRBJ2-3, with 8 positions matching TRBD2. The ends lost 0 bases at V and 6 bases at J; junction bases unmatched: 9. The germline V gene encodes CDR1 SGDLS and CDR2 YYNGEE. CDR3 size: 16 residues. CDR3 residues: CASSVESSGGWDTQYF. For the CDR3, the DNA is TGTGCCAGCAGCGTAGAGTCCAGCGGGGGTTGGGATACGCAGTATTTT.

Concerning this clonotype: A much larger clone differs by one base, so this may be a read error. This chain connects TRBV7-2 to TRBJ2-3, with 10 bases lining up with TRBD2. V lost 5 bases, J lost 0 bases, and 2 bases stayed unmatched. The CDR3 consists of 15 residues. Germline V gene data show CDR1 as SGHTA and CDR2 as FQGNSA. In nucleotides, the CDR3 is TGTGCCAGCAGCATTAGCGGGAGGAGCACAGATACGCAGTATTTT. This codes for CASSISGRSTDTQYF. Combining the CDR3 with reference TRBV7-2 and TRBJ2-3 gives the whole variable domain GAGVSQSPSNKVTEKGKDVELRCDPISGHTALYWYRQSLGQGLEFLIYFQGNSAPDKSGLPSDRFSAERTGGSVSTLTIQRTQQEDSAVYLCASSISGRSTDTQYFGPGTRLTVL.

This clonotype was recorded many times. This chain connects TRBV11-2 to TRBJ2-6, with D perhaps matching TRBD1 or TRBD2 (5 bases each). The germline V and J ends were trimmed by 5 bases and 0 bases, with 11 bases remaining between them. The CDR3 runs 16 residues. The germline V gene has CDR1 SGHAT and CDR2 FQNNGV. This CDR3 reads CASSHRGGSGANVLTF. The CDR3 DNA is TGTGCCAGCAGCCACCGTGGGGGCTCTGGGGCCAACGTCCTGACTTTC. Combining the CDR3 with reference TRBV11-2 and TRBJ2-6 gives the whole variable domain EAGVAQSPRYKIIEKRQSVAFWCNPISGHATLYWYQQILGQGPKLLIQFQNNGVVDDSQLPKDRFSAERLKGVDSTLKIQPAKLEDSAVYLCASSHRGGSGANVLTFGAGSRLTVL.